A single sample gave rise to the 32 T cell receptor beta chains below, sequenced in a study of cytomegalovirus exposure and HLA in healthy donors. The PCR made use of 60 Vbeta and 13 Jbeta primers. Some clones are missing from TCRdb's copy, which holds only in-frame ones; the method was immunoSEQ multiplex PCR. Among over 100,000 clones, over 60% were seen once, and the ten largest hold roughly 9.3%. Sequencing was done on a sample of PBMCs. These receptors were obtained from a male donor in good health and CMV-seropositive.

A single count supports this clone. The chain employs TRBV30 and TRBJ2-2; D remains ambiguous. Germline V gene sequence: CDR1 GTSNPN, CDR2 SVGIG (reference sequence). This CDR3 is 16 amino acids long. V dropped 0 bases and J dropped 3 bases, with 14 bases sitting between them. The CDR3 sequence: CAWSVSARSYTGELFF. The DNA for the CDR3 is TGTGCCTGGAGTGTATCGGCTAGATCGTACACCGGGGAGCTGTTTTTT.

The chain links TRBV28 to TRBJ2-7; the D gene is possibly TRBD1 (5 bases). Germline values: CDR1 MDHEN, CDR2 SYDVKM. V was cut by 7 bases and J by 0 bases, with 10 bases left in between. The length of the CDR3 is 13 residues. In DNA form, the CDR3 reads TGTGCCAGCAAAAGGGGTAGCTCCTACGAGCAGTACTTC. Encoded protein: CASKRGSSYEQYF.

V gene TRBV19 combines with J gene TRBJ2-1; tentative D call: TRBD2 (5 bases). Germline CDR1 LNHDA, CDR2 SQIVND (reference sequence). The V end was cut by 1 base, the J end by 7 bases, with 14 bases between. This CDR3 comprises 15 residues. CDR3 coding DNA: TGTGCCAGTAGTATAGGAAGGACTGGTCCTAATGAGCAGTTCTTC. This translates into CASSIGRTGPNEQFF.

V gene TRBV7-9 combines with J gene TRBJ2-6; D is perhaps TRBD1 (6 bases). The germline gives CDR1 SEHNR, CDR2 FQNEAQ (reference sequence). Trimming pared 5 bases from V and 0 bases from J, leaving 14 bases between. The CDR3 is 17 amino acids. This CDR3 is CASSPRQVNSGANVLTF. The CDR3, as DNA: TGTGCCAGCAGCCCAAGACAGGTTAACTCTGGGGCCAACGTCCTGACTTTC.

V and J are TRBV28 and TRBJ2-7, with unresolved D. With 6 bases removed from V and 7 bases from J, the gap between germline ends came to 10 bases. The CDR3 totals 11 residues. Germline CDR1 and CDR2: MDHEN and SYDVKM. The CDR3 sequence: CASSSPGEQYF. CDR3 DNA: TGTGCCAGCAGCTCCCCGGGTGAGCAGTACTTC. The full variable domain, in which reference TRBV28 and TRBJ2-7 provide the parts outside the CDR3, is DVKVTQSSRYLVKRTGEKVFLECVQDMDHENMFWYRQDPGLGLRLIYFSYDVKMKEKGDIPEGYSVSREKKERFSLILESASTNQTSMYLCASSSPGEQYFGPGTRLTVT.

The chain uses TRBV28 and TRBJ1-2; D not resolved. CDR3 length: 12 amino acids. The germline V gene encodes CDR1 MDHEN and CDR2 SYDVKM. V was pared by 11 bases and J by 3 bases, with 13 bases between. In DNA, the CDR3 is TGTGCCTCCCATAGCCGGGACTATGGCTACACCTTC. Translation: CASHSRDYGYTF.

This clone was counted a few times. The chain uses TRBV28 and TRBJ2-7; TRBD2 might be the D (6 bases). The V end lost 4 bases, the J end lost 2 bases, and 15 bases lay between the germline ends. Germline values: CDR1 MDHEN, CDR2 SYDVKM. The CDR3 length is 15 residues. Here the CDR3 DNA reads TGTGCCAGCAGTTCCCAGGCGGGATCTCCCTACGAGCAGTACTTC. Translating it yields CASSSQAGSPYEQYF.

The CDR3 DNA sequence: TGTGCCAGCAGCGTAGCTACGAATTCACCCCTCCACTTT. As protein: CASSVATNSPLHF. V gene TRBV9 combines with J gene TRBJ1-6, with unresolved D. There are 13 residues in the CDR3. CDR1 is SGDLS, CDR2 YYNGEE, per germline. V lost 0 bases and J 7 bases, leaving 5 bases between the germline ends.

The rearrangement joins TRBV7-9 to TRBJ2-5; 10 nucleotides line up with TRBD1. Germline trimming cut 0 bases from V and 4 bases from J; bases unmatched to any gene: 2. The CDR3 length is 15 residues. Germline CDR1 SEHNR, CDR2 FQNEAQ (reference sequence). CDR3 protein: CASSLAGTGAETQYF. In DNA form, the CDR3 reads TGTGCCAGCAGCTTAGCCGGGACAGGGGCAGAGACCCAGTACTTC.

This chain uses TRBV6-6 with TRBJ2-1; D perhaps matches TRBD2 (5 bases). This CDR3 is 14 amino acids long. Trimming took off 4 bases at V and 3 bases at J, with 10 bases between the two ends. Germline V CDR1 and CDR2: MNHNY, SVGAGI (reference sequence). The CDR3 spells CASSSASLYNEQFF. CDR3 in DNA: TGTGCCAGCAGTTCGGCTAGCCTCTACAATGAGCAGTTCTTC.

V gene TRBV7-2 combines with J gene TRBJ2-7; TRBD1 matches at 7 bases. With V trimmed by 1 base and J by 6 bases, 6 bases remained unmatched. The CDR3 is 14 residues long. Germline CDR1 reads SGHTA; CDR2 reads FQGNSA. CDR3 in amino acids: CASSLGGQRVEQYF. CDR3 nucleotides: TGTGCCAGCAGCTTAGGGGGACAGAGGGTCGAGCAGTACTTC.

V is TRBV30 and J is TRBJ2-4; TRBD1 matches at 8 bases. The CDR3 length is 13 residues. V shed 2 bases, J shed 11 bases, and the junction held 8 bases outside the gene matches. CDR1 GTSNPN and CDR2 SVGIG come from the germline V gene (reference sequence). CDR3 sequence reads: CAWSSGTGRVQYF. For the CDR3, the DNA is TGTGCCTGGAGTAGTGGGACAGGCCGTGTTCAGTACTTC.

The genes are TRBV5-4 and TRBJ2-5; 14 bases agree with TRBD2. The J call could be wrong; TRBJ2-7 is a better fit for the DNA end. There are 16 residues in the CDR3. Germline loops: CDR1 SGHNT, CDR2 YYREEE (reference sequence). CDR3: CASSLAGLAGVYEQYF. In DNA, the CDR3 is TGTGCCAGCAGCTTAGCGGGACTAGCGGGAGTCTACGAGCAGTACTTC.

This rearrangement joins TRBV28 to TRBJ2-5; D possibly corresponds to TRBD1 (5 bases). The CDR3 loop spans 13 amino acids. CDR1 and CDR2 (germline): MDHEN, SYDVKM. Trimming pared 6 bases from V and 10 bases from J, leaving 18 bases between. For the CDR3, the DNA is TGTGCCAGCAGCTCGGCGGCAGGGTATCGCCAGTACTTC. The encoded protein is CASSSAAGYRQYF.

The chain links TRBV9 to TRBJ2-7; 8 bases are a match to TRBD2. The CDR3 is made up of 14 amino acids. Germline V lookup: CDR1 SGDLS, CDR2 YYNGEE. V dropped 1 base and J dropped 7; count of bases not matched to a gene: 7. The CDR3 loop reads CASSVTGRAAEQYF. The CDR3, as DNA: TGTGCCAGCAGCGTAACCGGGAGGGCCGCGGAGCAGTACTTC.

The gene calls are TRBV19 and TRBJ1-5; 10 bases fit TRBD1. Losses at the gene ends were 4 bases for V and 2 bases for J; bases not matched to a gene: 5. The CDR3 is 16 amino acids. Germline CDR1 and CDR2: LNHDA and SQIVND (reference sequence). The CDR3, as DNA: TGTGCCAGTAGTACGACAGGGGGCCAAGGCAATCAGCCCCAGCATTTT. Its translation: CASSTTGGQGNQPQHF. The complete variable domain, with remaining parts taken from reference TRBV19 and TRBJ1-5, reads DGGITQSPKYLFRKEGQNVTLSCEQNLNHDAMYWYRQDPGQGLRLIYYSQIVNDFQKGDIAEGYSVSREKKESFPLTVTSAQKNPTAFYLCASSTTGGQGNQPQHFGDGTRLSIL.

The chain recombines TRBV7-9 with TRBJ1-4; D is possibly TRBD1 (5 bases). Per the germline V gene, CDR1 is SEHNR and CDR2 is FQNEAQ (reference sequence). Trimming left V 2 bases short and J 5 bases short, with 12 bases between. This CDR3 contains 15 residues. The CDR3 is CASSLRQGLNEKLFF. The CDR3 bases are TGTGCCAGCAGCTTAAGGCAGGGCTTAAATGAAAAACTGTTTTTT.

The chain recombines TRBV19 with TRBJ2-1; TRBD2 agrees at 7 bases. The V gene's germline CDR1 is LNHDA and CDR2 SQIVND (reference sequence). CDR3 length equals 15 residues. V shed 3 bases and J 3 bases; nucleotides not matched to a gene: 5. CDR3: CASSIGGSFYNEQFF. The CDR3 bases are TGTGCCAGTAGTATCGGCGGGAGCTTCTACAATGAGCAGTTCTTC.

This chain connects TRBV6-5 to TRBJ2-5, with D tentatively TRBD2 (6 bases). The J call may be faulty, since TRBJ2-7 better matches the DNA end. The CDR3 has 16 residues. Germline CDR1 reads MNHEY; CDR2 reads SVGAGI. This CDR3 is CASSLNTAGPSYEQYF. The CDR3 DNA is TGTGCCAGCAGTTTGAATACGGCGGGACCGAGCTACGAGCAGTACTTC.

The chain carries TRBV5-1 and TRBJ2-3; 12 bases match TRBD1. The V segment lost 3 bases and the J segment 5 bases; nucleotides outside the gene matches: 7. The CDR3 length is 16 residues. CDR1 and CDR2 from the germline V gene are SGHRS and YFSETQ. The chain's CDR3 is CASSSSGTGGIDTQYF. The CDR3 bases are TGCGCCAGCAGCTCGTCCGGGACAGGGGGCATAGATACGCAGTATTTT.

This chain links TRBV18 with TRBJ2-5; 7 nucleotides line up with TRBD2. The J call could be wrong; TRBJ2-7 is a better fit for the DNA end. The germline V gene has CDR1 KGHSH and CDR2 LQKENI. There are 13 residues in the CDR3. The CDR3 DNA sequence: TGTGCCAGCTCACCAAGGGAGGGCTACGAGCAGTACTTC. Protein: CASSPREGYEQYF.

The chain is built from TRBV28 and TRBJ2-3; 7 positions match TRBD2. V gave up 5 bases and J gave up 0 bases; unmatched junction bases: 5. Germline V gene lookup returns CDR1 MDHEN and CDR2 SYDVKM. This CDR3 is 15 amino acids long. CDR3 sequence reads: CASSPLAASTDTQYF. In DNA, the CDR3 is TGTGCCAGCAGTCCCCTAGCGGCTAGCACAGATACGCAGTATTTT.

This clone was detected only once. CDR3 sequence (DNA): TGTGCCAGCAGTGAGACTAGCGGGAGGGGGAACACCGGGGAGCTGTTTTTT. Amino acids: CASSETSGRGNTGELFF. The V gene is TRBV6-1, the J gene TRBJ2-2, with 14 nucleotides matching TRBD2. J was trimmed by 1 base and V by 3 bases; bases with no gene match: 1. Germline lookup yields CDR1 MNHNS and CDR2 SASEGT. The CDR3 spans 17 residues.

The V call is TRBV11-2, the J call TRBJ2-5, with 14 bases matching TRBD2. With 5 bases clipped from V and 5 bases from J, the junction kept 4 bases outside the gene matches. The CDR3 contains 15 residues. The germline V gene encodes CDR1 SGHAT and CDR2 FQNNGV. The CDR3 spells CASSHRTSGRETQYF. The CDR3, as DNA: TGTGCCAGCAGCCATCGGACTAGCGGGAGGGAGACCCAGTACTTC.

Here the CDR3 reads CASSYSGQGLGEQYF. The CDR3 nucleotides are TGTGCCAGCAGTTACTCGGGACAGGGTTTGGGCGAGCAGTACTTC. V usage is TRBV6-5 and J usage is TRBJ2-7; 9 bases map to TRBD1. V gave up 0 bases and J gave up 6 bases; unmatched junction bases: 6. Looked up from germline, CDR1 is MNHEY and CDR2 is SVGAGI. The CDR3 has 15 amino acids.

The V call is TRBV28, the J call TRBJ1-2, with D uncertain. Looked up from germline, CDR1 is MDHEN and CDR2 is SYDVKM. The CDR3 is 14 amino acids. With 5 bases removed from V and 5 bases from J, the gap between germline ends came to 15 bases. The CDR3 here is CASSQLRQGYGYTF. CDR3 DNA sequence: TGTGCCAGCAGTCAGCTTAGACAAGGATATGGCTACACCTTC.

The gene calls are TRBV5-6 and TRBJ2-1; tentatively, D is TRBD1 (5 bases). CDR1 is SGHDT and CDR2 is YYEEEE in the germline V gene. The V end lost 1 base, the J end lost 7 bases, and 9 bases lay between the germline ends. The CDR3 consists of 13 residues. The DNA for the CDR3 is TGTGCCAGCAGCTTGAGGGGCAGGAATGAGCAGTTCTTC. Translated, it gives CASSLRGRNEQFF. Using reference TRBV5-6 and TRBJ2-1 for the parts outside the CDR3, the full variable domain is DAGVTQSPTHLIKTRGQQVTLRCSPKSGHDTVSWYQQALGQGPQFIFQYYEEEERQRGNFPDRFSGHQFPNYSSELNVNALLLGDSALYLCASSLRGRNEQFFGPGTRLTVL.

V gene TRBV6-1 combines with J gene TRBJ2-1; a possible D gene is TRBD1 (5 bases). Trimming cost V 7 bases and J 9 bases, with 13 bases left between them. The germline CDR1 and CDR2 sequences are MNHNS and SASEGT. This CDR3 contains 12 residues. The CDR3 DNA is TGTGCCAGCATTATGGGGCCCGGTGAGCAGTTCTTC. Residues: CASIMGPGEQFF.

The V gene is TRBV28, the J gene TRBJ2-5, with D perhaps TRBD2 (5 bases). The J call may be in error: the DNA end matches TRBJ2-7 better. CDR3 length equals 16 residues. Germline-derived CDR1 and CDR2 are MDHEN and SYDVKM. The CDR3 DNA reads as TGTGCCAGCAGTTCCCCGGGGAGTAGGCCGGCCTACGAGCAGTACTTC. This encodes CASSSPGSRPAYEQYF.

CDR3: CATSRDRDRGYGYTF. The CDR3 coding sequence is TGTGCCACCAGCAGAGATCGCGACAGAGGTTATGGCTACACCTTC. The V gene is TRBV15, the J gene TRBJ1-2, with a weak D call TRBD1 (5 bases). V gave up 0 bases and J gave up 5 bases, with 13 bases separating them. Germline CDR1 is LNHNV and CDR2 is YYDKDF (reference sequence). The CDR3 loop spans 15 amino acids.

This clone was counted a single time. The genes are TRBV6-5 and TRBJ2-5, with 7 bases lining up with TRBD2. Germline V gene lookup returns CDR1 MNHEY and CDR2 SVGAGI. The CDR3 has 15 residues. V gave up 4 bases and J gave up 4 bases; unmatched junction bases: 9. The CDR3 bases are TGTGCCAGCAGTTCAGGGACTACCTCGGGAGAGACCCAGTACTTC. This gives the protein CASSSGTTSGETQYF.

The chain links TRBV18 to TRBJ1-4; no clear D gene. V lost 6 bases, J lost 4 bases, and 9 bases lay in between. In germline, CDR1 is KGHSH, CDR2 LQKENI. The CDR3 has 13 amino acids. CDR3 region: CASSPGFNEKLFF. The CDR3 DNA reads as TGTGCCAGCTCCCCGGGATTTAATGAAAAACTGTTTTTT.